This TCR beta chain was found in a study of T cell responses to AZD1222 COVID-19 vaccine. Study-wide points: Donors skewed white British and female; clonal diversity was possibly underestimated. Repertoire sampling was restricted to post-peak T cell response timepoints.

Germline V lookup: CDR1 SGHTA, CDR2 FQGNSA. Trimming removed 5 bases at V and 1 base at J, with 11 bases between. The CDR3 is made up of 15 amino acids. Generated by immunoSEQ multiplex PCR, the TCRdb table keeps only in-frame clones and is missing some. The sample consists of over 100,000 clones, approximately 88% of them appearing once. On this clone itself: Its antigen is currently unknown.

The TCR was taken from an adult in good health. The V gene is TRBV7-2, the J gene TRBJ2-2; D unclear. The sequencing here drew on peripheral blood, taken on day 0 of MenACWY control vaccination. Written as DNA, the CDR3 is TGTGCCAGCAGCCCTCGTAGAGGGAACACCGGGGAGCTGTTTTTT. As protein: CASSPRRGNTGELFF.